The source of this T cell receptor (beta chain) is a study of T cells in Graves' hyperthyroidism and ophthalmopathy. Across the study: At the time of initial diagnosis and before any treatment, peripheral blood was collected.

Amplified TCR beta CDR3 regions derived from RNA transcripts. First-round RT-PCR with HTBI primers amplified the TCR CDR3 region. TCRdb reanalysed the multiplex PCR reads using MiXCR and keeps one entry per CDR3 protein. The data contain some 760,000 distinct CDR3 sequences, 14% of them singletons. At least ten counts were recorded for this clonotype. Sample: blood. The TCR comes from a woman younger than 35 with Graves' hyperthyroidism.

CDR3 protein: CASSPGLAGINEQFF. Written as DNA, the CDR3 is TGTGCCAGCAGCCCGGGACTAGCGGGAATCAATGAGCAGTTCTTC. This chain joins TRBV7-2 and TRBJ2-1; 13 nucleotides agree with TRBD2. Per the germline V gene, CDR1 is SGHTA and CDR2 is FQGNSA. V lost 5 bases to trimming and J lost 6 bases; unmatched junction nucleotides: 4. This CDR3 has 15 residues. The entire variable domain, with the rest obtained from reference TRBV7-2 and TRBJ2-1, is as follows: GAGVSQSPSNKVTEKGKDVELRCDPISGHTALYWYRQSLGQGLEFLIYFQGNSAPDKSGLPSDRFSAERTGGSVSTLTIQRTQQEDSAVYLCASSPGLAGINEQFFGPGTRLTVL.